The clone carrying this T cell receptor beta chain has more than one count but fewer than ten. Sample-barcoded 5' priming and a J-beta primer mix drove a second PCR of roughly 7 to 11 cycles. TCRdb reprocessed the 5' RACE reads with MiXCR, giving one entry per CDR3 protein. The data contain about 1.4 million distinct CDR3 sequences, roughly 64% of them singletons. The germline V gene encodes CDR1 LGHNA and CDR2 YNFKEQ. The V gene end was trimmed by 5 bases and the J gene end by 4 bases; junction bases not matched to a gene: 8. The CDR3 is made up of 16 amino acids. This sample stems from a study of blood T cells in healthy people across ages.

The chain employs TRBV4-2 and TRBJ2-1, with 10 nucleotides matching TRBD1. Specimen: blood. This sequence was found in a man between 18 and 29 years old in good health. CDR3 in DNA: TGTGCCAGCAGCGGCGAGGAGGGACAGGGGTACAATGAGCAGTTCTTC. Its translation: CASSGEEGQGYNEQFF.